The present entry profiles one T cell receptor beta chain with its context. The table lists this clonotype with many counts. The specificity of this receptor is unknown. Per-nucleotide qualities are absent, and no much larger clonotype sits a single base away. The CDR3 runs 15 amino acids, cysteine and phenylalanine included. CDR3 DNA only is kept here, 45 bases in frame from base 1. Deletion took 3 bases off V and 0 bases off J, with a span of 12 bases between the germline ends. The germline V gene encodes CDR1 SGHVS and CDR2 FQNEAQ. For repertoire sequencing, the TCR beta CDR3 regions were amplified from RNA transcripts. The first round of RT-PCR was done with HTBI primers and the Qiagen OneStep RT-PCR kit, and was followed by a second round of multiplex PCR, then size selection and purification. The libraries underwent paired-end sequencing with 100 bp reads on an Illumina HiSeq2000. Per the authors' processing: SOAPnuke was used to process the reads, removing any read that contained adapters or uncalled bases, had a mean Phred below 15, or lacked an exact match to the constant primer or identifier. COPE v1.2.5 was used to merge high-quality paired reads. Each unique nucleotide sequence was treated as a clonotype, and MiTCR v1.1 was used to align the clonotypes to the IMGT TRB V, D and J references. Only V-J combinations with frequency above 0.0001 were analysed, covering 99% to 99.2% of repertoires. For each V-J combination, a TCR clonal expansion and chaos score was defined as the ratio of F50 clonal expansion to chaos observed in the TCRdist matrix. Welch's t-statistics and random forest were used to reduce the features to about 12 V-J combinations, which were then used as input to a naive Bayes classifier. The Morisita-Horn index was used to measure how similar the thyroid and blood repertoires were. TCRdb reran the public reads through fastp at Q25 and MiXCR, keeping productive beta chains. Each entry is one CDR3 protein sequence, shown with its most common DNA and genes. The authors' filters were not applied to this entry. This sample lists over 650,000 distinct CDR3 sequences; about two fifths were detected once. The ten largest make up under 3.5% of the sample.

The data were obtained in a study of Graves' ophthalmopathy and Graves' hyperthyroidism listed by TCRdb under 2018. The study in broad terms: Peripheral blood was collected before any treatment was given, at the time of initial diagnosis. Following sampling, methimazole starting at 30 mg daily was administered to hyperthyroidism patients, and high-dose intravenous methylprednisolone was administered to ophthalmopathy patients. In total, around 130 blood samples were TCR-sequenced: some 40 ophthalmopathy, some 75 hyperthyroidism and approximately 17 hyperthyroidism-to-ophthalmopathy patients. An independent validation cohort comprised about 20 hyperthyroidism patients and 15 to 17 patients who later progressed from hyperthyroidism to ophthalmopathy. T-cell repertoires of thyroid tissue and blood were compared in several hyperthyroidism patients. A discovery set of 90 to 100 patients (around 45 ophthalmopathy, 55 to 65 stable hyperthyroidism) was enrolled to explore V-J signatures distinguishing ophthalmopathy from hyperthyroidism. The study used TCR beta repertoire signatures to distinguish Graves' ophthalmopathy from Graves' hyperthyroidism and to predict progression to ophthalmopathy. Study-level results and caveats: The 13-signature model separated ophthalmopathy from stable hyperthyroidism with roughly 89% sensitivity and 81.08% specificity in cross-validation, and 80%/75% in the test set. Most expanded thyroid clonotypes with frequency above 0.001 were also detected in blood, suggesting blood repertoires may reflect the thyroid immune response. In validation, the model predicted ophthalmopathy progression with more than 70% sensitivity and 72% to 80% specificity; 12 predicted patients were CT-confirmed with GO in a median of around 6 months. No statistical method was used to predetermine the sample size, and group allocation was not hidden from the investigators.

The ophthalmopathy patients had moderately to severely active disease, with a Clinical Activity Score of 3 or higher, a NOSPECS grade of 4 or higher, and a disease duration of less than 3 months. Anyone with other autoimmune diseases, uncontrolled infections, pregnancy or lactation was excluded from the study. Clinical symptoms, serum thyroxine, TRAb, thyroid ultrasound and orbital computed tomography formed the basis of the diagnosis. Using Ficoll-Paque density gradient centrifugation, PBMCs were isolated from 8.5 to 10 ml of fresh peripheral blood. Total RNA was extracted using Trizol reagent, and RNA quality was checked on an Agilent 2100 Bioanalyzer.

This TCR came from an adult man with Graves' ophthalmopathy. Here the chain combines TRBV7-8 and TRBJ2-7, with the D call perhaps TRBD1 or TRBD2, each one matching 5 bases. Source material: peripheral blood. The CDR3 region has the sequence CASSFPGQSSYEQYF. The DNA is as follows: TGTGCCAGCAGCTTCCCGGGGCAGAGCTCCTACGAGCAGTACTTC.